Below, 5 T cell receptor beta chains from the same sample are listed, as sequenced in a study of cytomegalovirus exposure and HLA in healthy donors. Amplification used 60 Vbeta primers and 13 Jbeta primers. Sequenced by immunoSEQ multiplex PCR; TCRdb stores in-frame clones only, minus some. The sample lists over 200,000 clones, roughly 68% occurring once. Material for sequencing was PBMCs. These receptors came from a man between 40 and 49 years old in good health and CMV-seropositive.

V gene TRBV6-1 combines with J gene TRBJ1-6; no firm D call. The CDR3 consists of 14 residues. Trimming cost V 7 bases and J 0 bases, with 7 bases left between them. Looked up from germline, CDR1 is MNHNS and CDR2 is SASEGT. CDR3 sequence: CASTTRSYNSPLHF. CDR3 sequence (DNA): TGTGCCAGCACCACTCGCTCCTATAATTCACCCCTCCACTTT.

The chain joins TRBV2 to TRBJ1-4; tentative D call: TRBD1 (5 bases). V was trimmed by 2 bases and J by 5 bases, leaving 18 bases between them. The CDR3 has 17 residues. Germline lookup yields CDR1 SNHLY and CDR2 FYNNEI. CDR3 residues: CASSESGPGMLNEKLFF. CDR3 bases: TGTGCCAGCAGTGAATCCGGCCCAGGGATGTTAAATGAAAAACTGTTTTTT.

The V and J genes are TRBV2 and TRBJ1-1; a possible D gene is TRBD1 (5 bases). Trimming took 4 bases from V and 0 from J, leaving 9 bases between them. Germline lookup yields CDR1 SNHLY and CDR2 FYNNEI. This CDR3 has 14 amino acids. The CDR3 region is CASSGPGLNTEAFF. CDR3 bases: TGTGCCAGCAGTGGGCCAGGGTTGAACACTGAAGCTTTCTTT.

This clone was picked up a small number of times. The chain recombines TRBV7-3 with TRBJ2-1; 11 positions match TRBD1. V shed 5 bases, J shed 7 bases, and the junction held 7 bases outside the gene matches. Germline V gives CDR1 SGHTA, CDR2 FQGTGA. This CDR3 contains 15 residues. The CDR3 reads CASSLGQGAGNEQFF. DNA for the CDR3: TGTGCCAGCAGCCTCGGACAGGGGGCTGGAAATGAGCAGTTCTTC.

V usage is TRBV9 and J usage is TRBJ2-3; D is perhaps TRBD1 (6 bases). Germline CDR1 is SGDLS and CDR2 is YYNGEE. Trimming took off 4 bases at V and 6 bases at J, with 21 bases between the two ends. The CDR3 totals 16 residues. CDR3 sequence (DNA): TGTGCCAGCAGCCCCCACCTTGGGACAAGGGGCGATACGCAGTATTTT. Residues: CASSPHLGTRGDTQYF.